This TCR beta chain emerged from a study of blood T cell repertoires in COVID-19 (TCRdb year 2020). In the study overall: Samples covering the acute and convalescent phases of COVID-19 were provided by collaborators in the United States, Italy and Spain. Nearly every sample came with metadata listing a de-identified subject ID, COVID-19 status, age in years and sex. The repertoires were released in a freely available public database intended as a resource for research on the immune response to SARS-CoV-2. The samples were drawn from the first 160 participants of the ongoing ImmuneRACE study and from 1,254 subjects provided by 6 global collaborators. The prospective study material was composed of cDNA or gDNA derived from T cells, B-cell-depleted T cells, or PBMCs. Deeply sampled blood TCRbeta repertoires from subjects exposed to, actively infected with, or recovered from COVID-19 were included in the dataset. Where available, HLA class I and class II types were obtained from metadata supplied by the sample provider rather than from assay-based typing. Broader findings and caveats from the paper: Clinical and demographic metadata were provided uncurated, with the amount varying by source and participant.

For CDR1 and CDR2, the germline V gene (reference sequence) lists DFQATT and SNEGSKA. The V and J ends are trimmed by 3 bases and 5 bases, leaving 7 bases between them. Spanning cysteine to phenylalanine, the CDR3 consists of 11 amino acids. This entry keeps only the CDR3 DNA: 33 bases, framed from base 1. In this sample, this clone turned up once. Its antigen specificity is not known. Base qualities are missing; no much larger clone stands one base away. The immunoSEQ Assay, a bias-controlled multiplex PCR, was used to amplify TCRbeta CDR3 regions from genomic DNA. Regarding the original processing steps: The number of nucleated cells in each sample was estimated by amplification of reference gene primers within the assay. Sequence reads were collapsed and filtered to measure the absolute abundance of every unique TCRbeta CDR3 rearrangement. Productive Simpson clonality was computed per sample as the square root of Simpson's diversity index over productive rearrangements. TCRdb provides this immuneACCESS table in a form limited to in-frame rearrangements. Some clones are lacking; in checked studies, under half of them reflect an unresolved V gene, and why the rest are absent is not known. The V and J calls and the clone size are those of that table, but D and trimming were determined from the DNA. The table for this sample lists some 140,000 clones; more than 70% of them were counted only once. Together, the top ten hold 4.5% to 5.5% of the sample.

In the prospective study, participants were 18 to 89 years old, resided in around 25 geographic areas of the United States, and were enrolled through a virtual design. In the prospective study, participants were assigned to cohorts based on the clinical history participants reported in a screening survey and a study questionnaire. Mobile phlebotomists in the prospective study collected whole blood, serum and a nasopharyngeal or oropharyngeal swab from every participant. Over a roughly two-month period, participants in the prospective study had the option of providing additional blood draws and questionnaires. Before DNA extraction, prospective study blood samples were shipped either frozen or at room temperature.

The V gene is TRBV20-1 and the J gene is TRBJ1-2, and TRBD1 may be the D gene, going by 5 matching bases. The specimen sequenced was PBMCs or T cells enriched from blood (not recorded which). This sequence originates from a man in his forties or fifties with acute COVID-19. In nucleotides, the sequence is TGCAGTGCTAGGGGACTGTATGGCTACACCTTC. This codes for CSARGLYGYTF.